The T cell receptor (beta chain) described here comes from a study of blood T cell repertoires in COVID-19. The CDR3 has 16 amino acids. Germline V CDR1 and CDR2: MNHEY, SMNVEV (reference sequence). Trimming removed 2 bases from V and 6 bases from J, with 17 bases in between. Assay: immunoSEQ multiplex PCR; the TCRdb copy retains only in-frame clones and omits some. Among 200,000 to 250,000 clones, less than 90% were seen once, and the ten largest hold around a sixth. Sequencing was carried out using peripheral blood. The sequence was obtained from a woman older than 75 with active or convalescent COVID-19. The chain employs TRBV27 and TRBJ2-1, with a weak D call TRBD2 (6 bases). For the CDR3, the DNA is TGTGCCAGCAGTTTAGGCCGACTAGTGGGGGGCAATGAGCAGTTCTTC. Translating it yields CASSLGRLVGGNEQFF.